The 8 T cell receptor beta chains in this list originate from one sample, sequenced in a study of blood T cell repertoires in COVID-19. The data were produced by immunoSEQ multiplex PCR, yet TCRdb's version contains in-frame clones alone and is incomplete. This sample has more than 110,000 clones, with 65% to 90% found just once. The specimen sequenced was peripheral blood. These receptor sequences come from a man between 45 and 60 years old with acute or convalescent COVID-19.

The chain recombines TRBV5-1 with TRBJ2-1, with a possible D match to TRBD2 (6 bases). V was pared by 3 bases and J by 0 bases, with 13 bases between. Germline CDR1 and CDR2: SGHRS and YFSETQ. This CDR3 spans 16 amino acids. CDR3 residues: CASSWGGSLSYNEQFF. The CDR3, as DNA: TGCGCCAGCAGCTGGGGAGGCTCCCTCTCCTACAATGAGCAGTTCTTC.

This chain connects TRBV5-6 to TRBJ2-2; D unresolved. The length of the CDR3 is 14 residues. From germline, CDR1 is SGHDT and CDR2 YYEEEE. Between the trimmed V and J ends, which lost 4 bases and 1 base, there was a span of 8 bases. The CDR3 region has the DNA TGTGCCAGCAGCGCGACACTGAACACCGGGGAGCTGTTTTTT. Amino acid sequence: CASSATLNTGELFF.

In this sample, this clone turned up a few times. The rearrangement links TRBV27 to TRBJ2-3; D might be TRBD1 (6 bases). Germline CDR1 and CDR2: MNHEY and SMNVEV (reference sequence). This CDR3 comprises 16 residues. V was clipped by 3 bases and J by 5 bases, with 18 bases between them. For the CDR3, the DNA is TGTGCCAGCAGTTTGTTTCAGGTAGAGGGGGTAGATACGCAGTATTTT. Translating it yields CASSLFQVEGVDTQYF.

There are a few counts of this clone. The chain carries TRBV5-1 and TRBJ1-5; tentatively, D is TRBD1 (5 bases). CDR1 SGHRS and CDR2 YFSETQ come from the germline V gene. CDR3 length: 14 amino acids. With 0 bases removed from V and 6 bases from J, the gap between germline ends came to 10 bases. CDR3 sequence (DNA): TGCGCCAGCAGCTTGGGGGGGGAGAGTCAGCCCCAGCATTTT. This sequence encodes CASSLGGESQPQHF.

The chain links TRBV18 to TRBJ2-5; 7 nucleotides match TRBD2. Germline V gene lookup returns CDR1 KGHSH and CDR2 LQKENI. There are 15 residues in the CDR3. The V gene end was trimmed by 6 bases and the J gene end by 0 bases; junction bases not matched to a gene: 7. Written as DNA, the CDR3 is TGTGCCAGCTCCCCCGGTAGCGGGTACCAAGAGACCCAGTACTTC. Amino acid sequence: CASSPGSGYQETQYF.

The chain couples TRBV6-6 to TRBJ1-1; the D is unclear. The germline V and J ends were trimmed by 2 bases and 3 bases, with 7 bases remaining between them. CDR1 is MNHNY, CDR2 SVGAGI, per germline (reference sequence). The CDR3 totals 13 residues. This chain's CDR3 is CASSYDGDTEAFF. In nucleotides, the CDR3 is TGTGCCAGCAGTTACGACGGAGACACTGAAGCTTTCTTT.

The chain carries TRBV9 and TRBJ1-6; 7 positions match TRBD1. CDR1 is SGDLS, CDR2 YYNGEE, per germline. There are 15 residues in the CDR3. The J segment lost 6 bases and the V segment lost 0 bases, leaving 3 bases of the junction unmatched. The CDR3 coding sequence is TGTGCCAGCAGCGTAGAGGGACAGATTAATTCACCCCTCCACTTT. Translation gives CASSVEGQINSPLHF.

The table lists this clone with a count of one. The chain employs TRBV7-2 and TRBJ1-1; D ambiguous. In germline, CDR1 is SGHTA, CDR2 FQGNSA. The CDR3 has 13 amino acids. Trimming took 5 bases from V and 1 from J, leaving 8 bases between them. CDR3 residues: CASSPSWNTEAFF. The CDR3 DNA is TGTGCCAGCAGCCCTTCGTGGAACACTGAAGCTTTCTTT. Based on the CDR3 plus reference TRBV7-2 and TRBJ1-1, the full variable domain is GAGVSQSPSNKVTEKGKDVELRCDPISGHTALYWYRQSLGQGLEFLIYFQGNSAPDKSGLPSDRFSAERTGGSVSTLTIQRTQQEDSAVYLCASSPSWNTEAFFGQGTRLTVV.